The following is a TCR beta chain sequence with its context. The data originate from a study of blood T cells in healthy people across ages. Trimming took off 5 bases at V and 0 bases at J, with 7 bases between the two ends. CDR3 size: 12 residues. Germline CDR1 SQVTM, CDR2 ANQGSEA. A second PCR of 7 to 11 cycles used a sample-barcoded 5' primer and a J-beta primer mix. Using its own MiXCR run on the 5' RACE reads, TCRdb lists one record per CDR3 protein. This table has 1.5 million to 2 million distinct CDR3 sequences, roughly 50% appearing once. The chain links TRBV29-1 to TRBJ1-1; D remains ambiguous. Source material: blood. The source of this sequence is a woman between 35 and 50 years old in good health. The CDR3 nucleotides are TGCAGCGTTTCGGTCTTGAACACTGAAGCTTTCTTT. Its protein is CSVSVLNTEAFF.